This T cell receptor (beta chain) was retrieved from a study of blood T cell repertoires in COVID-19. Overall study: The origin of the acute and convalescent COVID-19 samples was the United States, Italy and Spain. From T cells, B-cell-depleted T cells, or PBMCs came the material, which was cDNA or gDNA.

Methods used by the authors: Amplified reference gene primers provided the basis for estimating nucleated cell counts. Clones were read by immunoSEQ multiplex PCR, and TCRdb kept only the in-frame ones, dropping some. The D gene and trimming were derived from the DNA, and the V and J assignments and clone size from that table. The sample holds approximately 49,000 clones, 68% seen once. Germline V lookup: CDR1 ENHRY, CDR2 SYGVKD. This CDR3 has 13 amino acids. Trimming at V came to 9 bases and at J to 5 bases, leaving 8 bases not matched to a gene. The chain recombines TRBV10-3 with TRBJ2-5, with 8 bases lining up with TRBD2. The TCR sequence derives from a woman between 70 and 85 years old with acute or convalescent COVID-19. The sequenced material came from peripheral blood. CDR3 sequence reads: CAMPPASGETQYF. CDR3 DNA: TGTGCCATGCCCCCGGCTAGCGGGGAGACCCAGTACTTC.